This T cell receptor beta chain was found in a study of cytomegalovirus exposure and HLA in healthy donors. Study findings and constraints: A few chains linked to CMV were shown in vitro to be specific for CMV antigens. Researchers counted approximately 160 TCR beta chains as cytomegalovirus-associated. That first-cohort TCR clusters tended to co-occur in the 95 to 150 validation repertoires was found in a later analysis.

V gave up 0 bases and J gave up 12 bases; unmatched junction bases: 6. Germline CDR1 is SGHRS and CDR2 is YFSETQ. The CDR3 loop spans 14 amino acids. As for this clone: Its antigen is not known.

Clones were read by immunoSEQ multiplex PCR, and TCRdb kept only the in-frame ones, dropping some. Altogether about 220,000 clones are present, around nine tenths being singletons, with the ten largest covering around 1%. The chain employs TRBV5-1 and TRBJ2-1; 10 positions agree with TRBD2. The sample taken for sequencing was PBMCs. The sequence derives from a woman aged 18-29 years in good health and CMV-seronegative. The CDR3 here is CASSLVTAGGGQFF. The CDR3 DNA is TGCGCCAGCAGCTTGGTAACAGCGGGAGGGGGGCAGTTCTTC.